This T cell receptor (beta chain) was sequenced during a study of T cell changes during pregnancy in multiple sclerosis. Assay used: immunoSEQ multiplex PCR; TCRdb lists only in-frame clones, some missing. The table records 57,000 or so clones, less than 95% of them present only once. CDR3 size: 15 residues. CDR1 is LNHDA, CDR2 SQIVND, per germline (reference sequence). V gave up 3 bases and J gave up 3 bases; unmatched junction bases: 7. The chain is built from TRBV19 and TRBJ2-7; 8 nucleotides line up with TRBD2. The TCR sequence derives from a female donor in good health, enrolled as a control in a pregnancy study. Sequenced material: peripheral blood, taken in the third trimester of pregnancy. The DNA of the CDR3 is TGTGCCAGTAGTATCTCTAGCGGGCAAAACTACGAGCAGTACTTC. It yields the protein CASSISSGQNYEQYF.